This T cell receptor (beta chain) came from a study of T cell clonotyping in hematopoietic cell transplantation. Study results and limitations: Pathologically expanded recipient clonotypes increased progressively from day 30 to day 180 as diversity fell. Cells were unsorted, so CD4 and CD8 contributions were not separated.

The CDR3 runs to 14 residues. V gave up 1 base and J gave up 0 bases, with 6 bases separating them. Per germline, CDR1 LNHDA and CDR2 SQIVND (reference sequence). Produced via immunoSEQ multiplex PCR; TCRdb's table is partial and in-frame only. The table records about 69,000 clones, just under 95% of them present only once. On this clone: Antigen: not known.

Input material: peripheral blood mononuclear cells. The receptor comes from a man in his forties or fifties in good health. Some clones in this sample may be carry-over from other donors' samples. This rearrangement joins TRBV19 to TRBJ1-1; possible D gene TRBD1, 5 bases. DNA of the CDR3: TGTGCCAGTAGTATAGGGGGCATGAACACTGAAGCTTTCTTT. This sequence encodes CASSIGGMNTEAFF. Based on the CDR3 plus reference TRBV19 and TRBJ1-1, the full variable domain is DGGITQSPKYLFRKEGQNVTLSCEQNLNHDAMYWYRQDPGQGLRLIYYSQIVNDFQKGDIAEGYSVSREKKESFPLTVTSAQKNPTAFYLCASSIGGMNTEAFFGQGTRLTVV.